This entry concerns a single T cell receptor beta chain. Its antigen is still unknown. A much larger clone lies a single base off, so this may be a read error. This entry comes from a study of T cells in Graves' hyperthyroidism and ophthalmopathy (dated by TCRdb to about 2019). Notes on the research overall: Peripheral blood samples were taken at the time of initial diagnosis, prior to any treatment. To identify distinguishing TCR V-J signatures, a discovery cohort of 100 patients was used, comprising 40 to 45 with Graves' ophthalmopathy and around 60 with stable Graves' hyperthyroidism. An independent validation cohort of about 20 hyperthyroidism patients and about 16 patients who later progressed to ophthalmopathy tested prospective prediction of ophthalmopathy. The approximately 100 discovery patients were randomly divided into training and test sets at a 7:3 ratio. The study also compared thyroid tissue and blood T-cell repertoires from roughly 6 Graves' hyperthyroidism patients. Following sampling, methimazole starting at 30 mg daily was given to hyperthyroidism patients, and high-dose intravenous methylprednisolone was given to ophthalmopathy patients. The paper reports TCR Vbeta CDR3 sequencing of roughly 140 peripheral blood samples: approximately 41 ophthalmopathy, roughly 74 hyperthyroidism and 17 progressor patients. General conclusions and limits of the study: In cross-validation, a model built on a 13 V-J signature told ophthalmopathy apart from stable hyperthyroidism with 85% to 90% sensitivity and roughly 83% specificity, and in testing the same model reached 80%/75%. Most expanded thyroid clonotypes (frequency above 0.001) were also detected in blood, suggesting blood repertoires may reflect thyroid immune responses. Sample size was not statistically predetermined, and investigators were not blinded to group allocation. In validation, the model predicted progression to ophthalmopathy a median of about 6.8 months before onset, with roughly 70% sensitivity and 72.22% specificity.

Moderately to severely active disease, a Clinical Activity Score of at least 3, a NOSPECS grade of at least 4, and a duration under 3 months were present in ophthalmopathy patients. Patients with uncontrolled infections, other autoimmune diseases, pregnancy or lactation were excluded. Diagnoses relied on clinical symptoms, serum thyroxine and TRAb, thyroid ultrasound and orbital computed tomography. PBMCs were isolated from 10 ml of fresh peripheral blood by Ficoll-Paque density gradient centrifugation. Total RNA was extracted using Trizol reagent, and RNA quality was assessed on an Agilent 2100 Bioanalyzer. The TCR beta CDR3 regions were amplified from the RNA transcripts. A first-round RT-PCR of the TCR CDR3 used the HTBI primer set with the Qiagen OneStep RT-PCR kit. The libraries were constructed in a second round of multiplex PCR and then size-selected and purified. Sequencing of the libraries was done on an Illumina HiSeq2000 using paired-end 100 bp reads. The authors' analysis ran thus. Raw data were processed with SOAPnuke, discarding reads with adapters, uncalled bases, mean Phred below 15, or no exact constant-primer or identifier match. COPE v1.2.5 was used to merge the high-quality paired reads, and each unique nucleotide sequence was defined as a clonotype. MiTCR v1.1 was used to align the clonotypes against IMGT TRBV, TRBD and TRBJ reference segments. The analysis included only V-J combinations with a frequency above 0.0001, which together covered approximately 99% of the repertoires. A TCS score was defined as the ratio of F50 (clonal expansion) to E x V (chaos), with BLOSUM62-based TCRdist applied between CDR3 peptides within each V-J. Welch's t-statistics and random forest reduced roughly 530 V-J features to 13, which were used in a naive Bayes classifier (R e1071). TCRdb cleaned the public reads at Q25 with fastp, built clones with MiXCR and kept in-frame beta chains. CDR3 protein sequences are deduplicated, and each keeps its most common genes and DNA. TCRdb, rather than the study authors, made the V and J calls. The sample data list about 380,000 distinct CDR3 sequences, and approximately 17% of these were observed just once. The ten most abundant clones make up about 38% of the sample.

Its CDR3 holds 15 amino acids, cysteine through phenylalanine. The sequence is cut down to CDR3 DNA, 45 bases in frame from base 1. V gives up 7 bases and J gives up 0 bases, and the segment between their germline ends measures 13 bases. The sequenced sample consisted of blood. The rearranged segments are TRBV12-3 or TRBV12-4 and TRBJ2-1; there is no confident call for the D gene. The receptor comes from a man younger than 35 with Graves' ophthalmopathy. The CDR3 reads CASTPNSSSYNEQFF. The nucleotide sequence is TGTGCCAGCACTCCCAACAGTAGCTCCTACAATGAGCAGTTCTTC.